This T cell receptor beta chain was sequenced in a study of blood T cell repertoires in COVID-19. Data came from immunoSEQ multiplex PCR; TCRdb stores just in-frame clones and leaves some out. The sample records 150,000 to 180,000 clones, around three quarters being singletons. The source is a man older than 75 with acute or convalescent COVID-19. Material: peripheral blood.

The CDR3, as DNA: TGCAGCGGACGTAAGAGTCAGGCGAACACCGGGGAGCTGTTTTTT. Amino acid sequence: CSGRKSQANTGELFF. The V call is TRBV29-1, the J call TRBJ2-2, with no clear D. Trimming cost V 7 bases and J 0 bases, with 15 bases left between them. CDR1 SQVTM and CDR2 ANQGSEA come from the germline V gene. This CDR3 is 15 amino acids long.